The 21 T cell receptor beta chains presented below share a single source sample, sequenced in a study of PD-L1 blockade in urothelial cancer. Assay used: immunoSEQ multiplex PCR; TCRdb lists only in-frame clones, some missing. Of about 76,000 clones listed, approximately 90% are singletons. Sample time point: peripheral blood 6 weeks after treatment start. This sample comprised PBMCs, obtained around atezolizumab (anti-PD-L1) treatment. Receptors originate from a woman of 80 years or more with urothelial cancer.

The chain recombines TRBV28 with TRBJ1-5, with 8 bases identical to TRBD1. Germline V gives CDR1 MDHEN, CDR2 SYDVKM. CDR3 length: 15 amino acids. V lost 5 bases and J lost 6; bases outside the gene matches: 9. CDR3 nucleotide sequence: TGTGCCAGCAGTCCTGTGGACAGGGCAGGTCAGCCCCAGCATTTT. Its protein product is CASSPVDRAGQPQHF.

The CDR3 region has the DNA TGTGCCAGCAGCTTAGTAGAGAGCACCGGGGAGCTGTTTTTT. The encoded protein is CASSLVESTGELFF. The genes are TRBV11-2 and TRBJ2-2; D is undetermined. There are 14 residues in the CDR3. The germline V gene has CDR1 SGHAT and CDR2 FQNNGV. V dropped 1 base and J dropped 4 bases, with 7 bases sitting between them.

The CDR3 reads CASSLGLAGTYEQYF. The CDR3 DNA follows: TGCGCCAGCAGCTTGGGGCTAGCGGGCACCTACGAGCAGTACTTC. This rearrangement joins TRBV5-1 to TRBJ2-7; TRBD2 matches 8 bases. After removal of 0 bases from V and 2 bases from J, the junction contained 4 bases not matched to a gene. This CDR3 is 15 amino acids long. CDR1 SGHRS and CDR2 YFSETQ come from the germline V gene.

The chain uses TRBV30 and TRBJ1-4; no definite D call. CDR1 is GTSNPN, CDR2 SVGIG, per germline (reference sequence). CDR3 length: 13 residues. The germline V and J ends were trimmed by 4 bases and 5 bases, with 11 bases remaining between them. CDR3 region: CAWNRDQNEKLFF. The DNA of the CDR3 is TGTGCCTGGAACCGGGATCAGAATGAAAAACTGTTTTTT. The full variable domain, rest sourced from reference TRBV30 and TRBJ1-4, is SQTIHQWPATLVQPVGSPLSLECTVEGTSNPNLYWYRQAAGRGLQLLFYSVGIGQISSEVPQNLSASRPQDRQFILSSKKLLLSDSGFYLCAWNRDQNEKLFFGSGTQLSVL.

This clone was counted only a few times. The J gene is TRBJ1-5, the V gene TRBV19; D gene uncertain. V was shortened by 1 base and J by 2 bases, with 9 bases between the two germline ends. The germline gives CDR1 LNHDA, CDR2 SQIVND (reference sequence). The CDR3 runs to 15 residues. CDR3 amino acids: CASSIARLGNQPQHF. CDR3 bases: TGTGCCAGTAGTATAGCCCGGTTAGGCAATCAGCCCCAGCATTTT.

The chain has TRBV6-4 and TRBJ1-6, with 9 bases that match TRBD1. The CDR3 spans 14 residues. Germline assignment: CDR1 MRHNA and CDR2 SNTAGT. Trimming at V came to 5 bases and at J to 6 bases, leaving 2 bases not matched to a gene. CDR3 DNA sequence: TGTGCCAGCAGTCTGGACAGGGGTAATTCACCCCTCCACTTT. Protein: CASSLDRGNSPLHF.

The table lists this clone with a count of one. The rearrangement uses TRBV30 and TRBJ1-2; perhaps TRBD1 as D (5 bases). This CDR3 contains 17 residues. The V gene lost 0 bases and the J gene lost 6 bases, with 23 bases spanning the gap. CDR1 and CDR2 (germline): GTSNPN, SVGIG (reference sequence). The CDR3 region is CAWSVPLGRGFRNGYTF. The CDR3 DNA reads TGTGCCTGGAGTGTACCCCTTGGAAGGGGATTCAGGAATGGCTACACCTTC. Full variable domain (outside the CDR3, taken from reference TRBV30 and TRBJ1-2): SQTIHQWPATLVQPVGSPLSLECTVEGTSNPNLYWYRQAAGRGLQLLFYSVGIGQISSEVPQNLSASRPQDRQFILSSKKLLLSDSGFYLCAWSVPLGRGFRNGYTFGSGTRLTVV.

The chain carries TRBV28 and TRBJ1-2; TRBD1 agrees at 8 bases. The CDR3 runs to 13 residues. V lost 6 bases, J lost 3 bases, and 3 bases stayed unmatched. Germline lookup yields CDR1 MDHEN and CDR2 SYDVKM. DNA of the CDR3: TGTGCCAGCAGACTGGGACAGGACTATGGCTACACCTTC. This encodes CASRLGQDYGYTF.

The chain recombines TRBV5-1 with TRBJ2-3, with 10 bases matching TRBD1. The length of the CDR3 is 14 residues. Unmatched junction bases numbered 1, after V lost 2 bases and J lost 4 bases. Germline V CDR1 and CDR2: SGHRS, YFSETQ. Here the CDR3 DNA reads TGCGCCAGCAGCTTTGGGACAGGGGCAGATACGCAGTATTTT. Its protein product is CASSFGTGADTQYF. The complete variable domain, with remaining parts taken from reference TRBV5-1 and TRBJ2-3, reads KAGVTQTPRYLIKTRGQQVTLSCSPISGHRSVSWYQQTPGQGLQFLFEYFSETQRNKGNFPGRFSGRQFSNSRSEMNVSTLELGDSALYLCASSFGTGADTQYFGPGTRLTVL.

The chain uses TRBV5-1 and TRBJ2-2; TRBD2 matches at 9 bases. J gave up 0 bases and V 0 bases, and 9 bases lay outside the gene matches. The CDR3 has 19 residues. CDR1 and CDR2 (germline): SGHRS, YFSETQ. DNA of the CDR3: TGCGCCAGCAGCTTGGTCGCGGGAGGGCCCTCTACGAACACCGGGGAGCTGTTTTTT. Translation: CASSLVAGGPSTNTGELFF.

The CDR3 spells CASSGSPGQGLANYGYTF. DNA for the CDR3: TGTGCCAGCAGTGGTAGTCCGGGACAGGGGTTAGCTAACTATGGCTACACCTTC. The chain recombines TRBV28 with TRBJ1-2; 10 bases align to TRBD1. The CDR3 runs to 18 residues. Per germline, CDR1 MDHEN and CDR2 SYDVKM. V shed 5 bases and J 0 bases; nucleotides not matched to a gene: 12.

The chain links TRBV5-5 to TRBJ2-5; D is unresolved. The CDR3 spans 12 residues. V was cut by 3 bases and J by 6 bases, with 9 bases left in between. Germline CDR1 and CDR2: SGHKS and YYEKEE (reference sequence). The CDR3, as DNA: TGTGCCAGCAGCTCGGAGTGGCAGACCCAGTACTTC. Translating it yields CASSSEWQTQYF.

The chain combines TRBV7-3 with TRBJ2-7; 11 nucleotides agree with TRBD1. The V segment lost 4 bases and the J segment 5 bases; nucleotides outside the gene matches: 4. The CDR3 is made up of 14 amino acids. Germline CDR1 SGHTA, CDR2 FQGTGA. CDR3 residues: CASSSGQGGDEQYF. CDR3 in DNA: TGTGCCAGCAGCTCGGGACAGGGGGGGGACGAGCAGTACTTC.

CDR3 region: CASSAAPQAKNIQYF. The DNA of the CDR3 is TGCGCCAGCAGCGCGGCACCGCAAGCCAAAAACATTCAGTACTTC. V gene TRBV5-1 combines with J gene TRBJ2-4; D is unresolved. The CDR3 length is 15 residues. The germline V gene encodes CDR1 SGHRS and CDR2 YFSETQ. The V gene lost 4 bases and the J gene lost 0 bases, with 11 bases spanning the gap.

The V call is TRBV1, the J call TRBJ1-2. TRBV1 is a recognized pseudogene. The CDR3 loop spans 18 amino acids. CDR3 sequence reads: CTSSQNCSAGRTNYGYTF. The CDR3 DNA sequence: TGCACCAGCAGCCAAAACTGCTCCGCGGGACGGACGAACTATGGCTACACCTTC.

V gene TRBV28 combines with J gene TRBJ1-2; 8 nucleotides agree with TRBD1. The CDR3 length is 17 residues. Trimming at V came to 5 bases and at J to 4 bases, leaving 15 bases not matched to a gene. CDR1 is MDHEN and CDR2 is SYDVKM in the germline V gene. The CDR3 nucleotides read TGTGCCAGCAGTGCCGCGGGACAGGTCGGTTGGACCTATGGCTACACCTTC. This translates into CASSAAGQVGWTYGYTF.

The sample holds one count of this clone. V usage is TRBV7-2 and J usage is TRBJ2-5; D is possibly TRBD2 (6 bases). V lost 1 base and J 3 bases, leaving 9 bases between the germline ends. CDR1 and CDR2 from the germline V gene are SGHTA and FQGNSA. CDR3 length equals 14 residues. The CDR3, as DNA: TGTGCCAGCAGCTTAGGGCGCGGGAAAGAGACCCAGTACTTC. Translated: CASSLGRGKETQYF. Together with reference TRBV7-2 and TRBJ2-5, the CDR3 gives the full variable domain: GAGVSQSPSNKVTEKGKDVELRCDPISGHTALYWYRQSLGQGLEFLIYFQGNSAPDKSGLPSDRFSAERTGGSVSTLTIQRTQQEDSAVYLCASSLGRGKETQYFGPGTRLLVL.

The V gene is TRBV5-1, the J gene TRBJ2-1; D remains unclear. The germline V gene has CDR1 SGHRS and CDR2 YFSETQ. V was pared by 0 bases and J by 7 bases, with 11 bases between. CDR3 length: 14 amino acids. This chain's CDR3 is CASSLEMGPNEQFF. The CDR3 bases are TGCGCCAGCAGCTTGGAGATGGGCCCTAATGAGCAGTTCTTC.

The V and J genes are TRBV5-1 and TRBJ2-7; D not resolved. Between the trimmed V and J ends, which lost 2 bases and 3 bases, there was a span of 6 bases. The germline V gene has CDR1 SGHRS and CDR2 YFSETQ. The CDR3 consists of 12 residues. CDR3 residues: CASSLQFYEQYF. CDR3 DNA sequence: TGCGCCAGCAGCTTACAGTTCTACGAGCAGTACTTC.

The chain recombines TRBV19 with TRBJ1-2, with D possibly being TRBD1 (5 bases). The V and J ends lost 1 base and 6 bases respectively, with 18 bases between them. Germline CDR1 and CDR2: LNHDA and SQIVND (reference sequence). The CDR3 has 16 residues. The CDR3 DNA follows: TGTGCCAGTAGTATAGTGGGACTGGCGACCAGGGATGGCTACACCTTC. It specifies CASSIVGLATRDGYTF.

Written as DNA, the CDR3 is TGTGCCAGCAGTTTAGCGACAACGGCTTACAATGAGCAGTTCTTC. Its translation is CASSLATTAYNEQFF. The chain combines TRBV2 with TRBJ2-1; possible D gene TRBD2, 5 bases. Trimming took 5 bases from V and 4 from J, leaving 15 bases between them. From germline, CDR1 is SNHLY and CDR2 FYNNEI. CDR3 size: 15 residues.